These 30 T cell receptor beta chains were sequenced from one sample in a study of regulatory T cells in long-lasting Graves disease. TCR beta libraries were built with iRepertoire HTBI primers and Arm-PCR of CDR3 regions. TCRdb processed the multiplex PCR reads anew with MiXCR; each CDR3 protein has one entry. Of about 470,000 distinct CDR3 sequences listed, around 21% are singletons. The sample's time point: persistent/refractory GD, antithyroid drugs over 5 years with positive TRAb. From RNA extracted from PBMCs, the TCR library was made. Source: peripheral blood mononuclear cells (PBMCs), taken when the disease was refractory, from a patient treated with antithyroid drugs. The receptor set was obtained from a female donor with Graves disease.

The chain is built from TRBV5-6 and TRBJ1-2; unclear D gene. Trimming pared 4 bases from V and 12 bases from J, leaving 22 bases between. In germline, CDR1 is SGHDT, CDR2 YYEEEE. CDR3 length: 14 amino acids. CDR3 loop: CASSPPADPFENTF. In DNA, the CDR3 is TGTGCCAGCAGCCCCCCGGCGGATCCCTTTGAAAACACCTTC.

Many counts were recorded for this clonotype. The chain joins TRBV6-1 to TRBJ1-2; possible D gene TRBD1, 6 bases. CDR3 length equals 12 residues. Trimming took 7 bases from V and 7 from J, leaving 13 bases between them. The V gene's germline CDR1 is MNHNS and CDR2 SASEGT. DNA for the CDR3: TGTGCCAGCACTGCAGGGGATTCTGGCTACACCTTC. This gives the protein CASTAGDSGYTF.

This clonotype was found many times. The chain joins TRBV28 to TRBJ2-4; D remains unclear. Germline CDR1 and CDR2: MDHEN and SYDVKM. Deletions cut 6 bases from V and 0 bases from J, with 12 bases between. CDR3 length: 15 amino acids. DNA for the CDR3: TGTGCCAGCAGGGACCGAGATCTAGCCAAAAACATTCAGTACTTC. It specifies CASRDRDLAKNIQYF.

This clonotype was seen ten or more times. The gene calls are TRBV6-2 or TRBV6-3 and TRBJ2-7; D not resolved. CDR3 length: 11 residues. V lost 5 bases and J 6 bases, leaving 8 bases between the germline ends. Germline CDR1 is MNHEY and CDR2 is SVGEGT. CDR3 DNA sequence: TGTGCCAGCAGTATCATGTCCGAGCAGTACTTC. It encodes CASSIMSEQYF.

The CDR3, as DNA: TGTGCCAGCAGACACCAGACCGGCTCCTACGAGCAGTACTTC. It yields the protein CASRHQTGSYEQYF. The chain couples TRBV28 to TRBJ2-7; D is uncertain. Germline CDR1 reads MDHEN; CDR2 reads SYDVKM. V lost 6 bases and J lost 0, with 12 bases in between. The CDR3 runs to 14 residues.

This clonotype was found many times. This sequence joins TRBV15 and TRBJ1-2, with 11 bases that match TRBD1. Germline V gene lookup returns CDR1 LNHNV and CDR2 YYDKDF (reference sequence). This CDR3 spans 14 amino acids. Unmatched junction bases numbered 1, after V lost 3 bases and J lost 4 bases. This CDR3 reads CATSSGTGGYGYTF. The CDR3 DNA reads as TGTGCCACCAGCAGTGGGACAGGGGGCTATGGCTACACCTTC.

This clonotype has a count of ten or more. This chain links TRBV27 with TRBJ2-7; D is unclear. The V end was cut by 6 bases, the J end by 2 bases, with 14 bases between. The CDR3 has 14 amino acids. Germline assignment: CDR1 MNHEY and CDR2 SMNVEV (reference sequence). The CDR3 bases are TGTGCCAGCAGCCCCAGCGCAAACCCCTACGAGCAGTACTTC. Amino acids: CASSPSANPYEQYF.

The chain is built from TRBV19 and TRBJ2-7; weak D call: TRBD2 (6 bases). The V and J ends lost 3 bases and 4 bases respectively, with 16 bases between them. Germline V lookup: CDR1 LNHDA, CDR2 SQIVND (reference sequence). This CDR3 region has 15 residues. The CDR3 loop reads CASSILWGGGYEQYF. CDR3 DNA: TGTGCCAGTAGTATTCTCTGGGGAGGCGGTTACGAGCAGTACTTC.

The chain has TRBV27 and TRBJ2-3; the D gene is possibly TRBD2 (5 bases). Per the germline V gene, CDR1 is MNHEY and CDR2 is SMNVEV (reference sequence). The CDR3 sequence is 17 residues long. V was pared by 7 bases and J by 0 bases, with 20 bases between. CDR3 region: CASIASIAGSSTDTQYF. In DNA form, the CDR3 reads TGTGCCAGCATAGCGTCCATCGCAGGCTCAAGCACAGATACGCAGTATTTT.

This clonotype has a handful of counts. The rearrangement links TRBV20-1 to TRBJ2-5, with D perhaps TRBD2 (5 bases). The CDR3 is 15 amino acids. Trimming stripped 2 bases from V and 4 bases from J, with 17 bases between. The germline V gene has CDR1 DFQATT and CDR2 SNEGSKA (reference sequence). This chain's CDR3 is CSARPPRVWGETQYF. The CDR3 nucleotides are TGCAGTGCTAGACCCCCGAGGGTCTGGGGAGAGACCCAGTACTTC.

The rearrangement joins TRBV30 to TRBJ2-7; 7 bases match TRBD1. This CDR3 has 12 amino acids. The germline V gene has CDR1 GTSNPN and CDR2 SVGIG (reference sequence). Germline trimming cut 3 bases from V and 3 bases from J; bases unmatched to any gene: 2. CDR3 sequence (DNA): TGTGCCTGGAGGGGGACAGACTACGAGCAGTACTTC. Its protein is CAWRGTDYEQYF. The full variable domain, with the rest looked up from reference TRBV30 and TRBJ2-7, is SQTIHQWPATLVQPVGSPLSLECTVEGTSNPNLYWYRQAAGRGLQLLFYSVGIGQISSEVPQNLSASRPQDRQFILSSKKLLLSDSGFYLCAWRGTDYEQYFGPGTRLTVT.

This clonotype was counted many times. The rearrangement joins TRBV6-1 to TRBJ2-5; 7 nucleotides match TRBD2. The junction had 11 bases not matched to a gene; V was cut back by 8 bases and J by 5 bases. The CDR3 totals 14 residues. Germline CDR1 MNHNS, CDR2 SASEGT. CDR3 in DNA: TGTGCCAGCGGGTCACTAGCGAAGTCGGAGACCCAGTACTTC. It translates to CASGSLAKSETQYF.

This clonotype was picked up a small number of times. The chain carries TRBV27 and TRBJ1-2; TRBD1 agrees at 9 bases. This CDR3 comprises 17 residues. Germline-derived CDR1 and CDR2 are MNHEY and SMNVEV (reference sequence). The V gene end was trimmed by 0 bases and the J gene end by 2 bases; junction bases not matched to a gene: 7. CDR3 nucleotide sequence: TGTGCCAGCAGTTTATCGATTTACAGGGGGCTAAACTATGGCTACACCTTC. It encodes CASSLSIYRGLNYGYTF.

This clonotype was detected many times. This chain joins TRBV28 and TRBJ1-5; 9 nucleotides align to TRBD1. The CDR3 loop spans 14 amino acids. The germline gives CDR1 MDHEN, CDR2 SYDVKM. The ends lost 9 bases at V and 6 bases at J; junction bases unmatched: 9. This chain's CDR3 is CASRRTGEGQPQHF. As DNA, the CDR3 is TGTGCCAGTCGAAGGACAGGGGAGGGTCAGCCCCAGCATTTT.

The chain employs TRBV4-1 and TRBJ1-2; unclear D gene. The CDR3 length is 13 residues. V gave up 0 bases and J gave up 3 bases, with 5 bases separating them. CDR1 is MGHRA, CDR2 YSYEKL, per germline. CDR3 bases: TGCGCCAGCAGCCAAGAAACATACTATGGCTACACCTTC. Residues: CASSQETYYGYTF.

This clonotype has a handful of counts. The chain links TRBV29-1 to TRBJ2-7; TRBD1 aligns across 9 bases. Germline V gene sequence: CDR1 SQVTM, CDR2 ANQGSEA. With V trimmed by 7 bases and J by 5 bases, 6 bases remained unmatched. CDR3 length: 12 residues. CDR3 sequence: CSAYRGPHEQYF. CDR3 DNA: TGCAGCGCGTACAGGGGGCCCCACGAGCAGTACTTC.

This clonotype was picked up many times. The V call is TRBV28, the J call TRBJ2-2; no definite D call. The germline V gene has CDR1 MDHEN and CDR2 SYDVKM. There are 16 residues in the CDR3. V was pared by 2 bases and J by 3 bases, with 13 bases between. CDR3 coding DNA: TGTGCCAGCAGTTTAAGTTTCAGGACCTACACCGGGGAGCTGTTTTTT. It translates to CASSLSFRTYTGELFF.

This clonotype has at least ten counts. The CDR3 DNA sequence: TGTGCCAGCAGTCCCGGACAAACTGAAGCTTTCTTT. It codes for CASSPGQTEAFF. V usage is TRBV12-3 or TRBV12-4 and J usage is TRBJ1-1, with D perhaps TRBD1 (5 bases). The CDR3 has 12 amino acids. With 5 bases removed from V and 5 bases from J, the gap between germline ends came to 9 bases.

The chain joins TRBV6-1 to TRBJ1-5; D is unresolved. Trimming removed 5 bases from V and 4 bases from J, with 12 bases in between. This CDR3 has 14 residues. Germline V gene sequence: CDR1 MNHNS, CDR2 SASEGT. The CDR3 DNA is TGTGCCAGCAGTCCGTTGGGGTGGAATCAGCCCCAGCATTTT. Protein sequence: CASSPLGWNQPQHF.

This clonotype was recorded a few times. The chain recombines TRBV5-6 with TRBJ2-4; 7 positions match TRBD2. Per the germline V gene, CDR1 is SGHDT and CDR2 is YYEEEE. CDR3 size: 18 residues. Trimming removed 0 bases from V and 6 bases from J; junction bases left unmatched: 15. The CDR3 protein is CASSLDMVSGGSGNIQYF. Written as DNA, the CDR3 is TGTGCCAGCAGCTTGGATATGGTTTCGGGGGGAAGCGGAAACATTCAGTACTTC. Based on the CDR3 plus reference TRBV5-6 and TRBJ2-4, the full variable domain is DAGVTQSPTHLIKTRGQQVTLRCSPKSGHDTVSWYQQALGQGPQFIFQYYEEEERQRGNFPDRFSGHQFPNYSSELNVNALLLGDSALYLCASSLDMVSGGSGNIQYFGAGTRLSVL.

This chain joins TRBV10-3 and TRBJ2-2; 11 bases line up with TRBD2. Germline CDR1 and CDR2: ENHRY and SYGVKD. With V trimmed by 8 bases and J by 7 bases, 12 bases remained unmatched. CDR3 length equals 16 residues. In DNA, the CDR3 is TGTGCCATCGGAACCCTTAGCGGGAGGGCCCTCGGGGAGCTGTTTTTT. Translating it yields CAIGTLSGRALGELFF.

This chain uses TRBV7-2 with TRBJ1-2; 7 bases fit TRBD1. The CDR3 is 14 residues long. Germline loops: CDR1 SGHTA, CDR2 FQGNSA. V trimming: 2 bases; J trimming: 8 bases; junction bases outside the gene matches: 8. The DNA for the CDR3 is TGTGCCAGCAGCTTAAGGAGACAGGGTTACGGCTACACCTTC. The encoded protein is CASSLRRQGYGYTF.

The sample holds many counts of this clonotype. V is TRBV28 and J is TRBJ2-7; possibly TRBD2 for D (6 bases). Trimming removed 6 bases at V and 9 bases at J, with 12 bases between. The germline gives CDR1 MDHEN, CDR2 SYDVKM. The CDR3 has 11 residues. This chain's CDR3 is CASSPQEGQYF. CDR3 DNA sequence: TGTGCCAGCAGCCCCCAGGAGGGGCAGTACTTC.

This clonotype was detected many times. Since the CDR3 does not end with the conserved phenylalanine or tryptophan, this likely comes from a read error. It is unclear where the CDR3 begins or ends on the DNA, so no DNA is shown, and the CDR3 is as TCRdb lists it. The rearrangement uses TRBV20-1 and TRBJ2-7; the DNA was not used to check the table's D call, TRBD2. Per the germline V gene, CDR1 is DFQATT and CDR2 is SNEGSKA (reference sequence). The CDR3 totals 11 residues, both ends included. CDR3 loop: CSARDVEGLPL.

The CDR3 DNA reads TGCAGTGCCAGGGACAGGGGTGCTTTAGGCAATCAGCCCCAGCATTTT. Its translation is CSARDRGALGNQPQHF. V and J are TRBV20-1 and TRBJ1-5, with TRBD1 matching over 10 bases. The ends lost 6 bases at V and 2 bases at J; junction bases unmatched: 10. In germline, CDR1 is DFQATT, CDR2 SNEGSKA (reference sequence). There are 16 residues in the CDR3.

This clonotype was observed many times. This chain joins TRBV28 and TRBJ2-7, with D uncertain. Germline V gives CDR1 MDHEN, CDR2 SYDVKM. The CDR3 length is 14 residues. V lost 6 bases to trimming and J lost 5 bases, with 17 bases between them. Here the CDR3 DNA reads TGTGCCAGCAGATCTCGACGGTTTTTCAACGAGCAGTACTTC. This encodes CASRSRRFFNEQYF.

This clonotype was found many times. This chain uses TRBV5-1 with TRBJ2-4; D perhaps matches TRBD1 (6 bases). Germline lookup yields CDR1 SGHRS and CDR2 YFSETQ. This CDR3 spans 14 amino acids. The V end lost 4 bases, the J end lost 4 bases, and 12 bases lay between the germline ends. The CDR3 sequence: CASSTGDKKNIQYF. DNA of the CDR3: TGCGCCAGCAGCACCGGGGACAAGAAAAACATTCAGTACTTC.

This clonotype came up once. The chain links TRBV19 to TRBJ2-7, with D tentatively TRBD2 (5 bases). V was trimmed by 5 bases and J by 0 bases, leaving 14 bases between them. This CDR3 is built from 15 residues. CDR1 is LNHDA, CDR2 SQIVND, per germline (reference sequence). CDR3 in amino acids: CASSPTSMGSYEQYF. The CDR3 DNA sequence: TGTGCCAGTAGTCCCACTAGTATGGGCTCCTACGAGCAGTACTTC.

The V call is TRBV3-1, the J call TRBJ2-1; no reliable D call. Germline CDR1 LGHDT, CDR2 YNNKEL (reference sequence). The CDR3 consists of 12 residues. Trimming shortened V by 4 bases and J by 5 bases, and 6 bases separated the two germline ends. CDR3 nucleotide sequence: TGTGCCAGCAGCCGTACAAACAATGAGCAGTTCTTC. Translation: CASSRTNNEQFF.

The table lists this clonotype with many counts. The V gene is TRBV6-1, the J gene TRBJ2-7; D is possibly TRBD1 (6 bases). Germline V gene lookup returns CDR1 MNHNS and CDR2 SASEGT. This CDR3 has 12 residues. V was pared by 9 bases and J by 5 bases, with 14 bases between. The CDR3 nucleotides are TGTGCCAGTAACAGGGACGTCCACGAGCAGTACTTC. Translation gives CASNRDVHEQYF.